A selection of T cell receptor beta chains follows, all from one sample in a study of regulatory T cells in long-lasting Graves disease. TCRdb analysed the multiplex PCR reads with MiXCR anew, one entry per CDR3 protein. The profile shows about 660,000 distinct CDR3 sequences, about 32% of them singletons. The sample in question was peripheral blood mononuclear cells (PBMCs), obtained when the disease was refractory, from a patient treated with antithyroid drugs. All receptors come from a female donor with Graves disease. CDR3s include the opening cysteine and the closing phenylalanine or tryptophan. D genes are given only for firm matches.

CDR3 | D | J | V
CASSESTNEKLFF | . | TRBJ1-4 | TRBV28
CASREGNLGYTF | . | TRBJ1-2 | TRBV28
CASSFTGEYGYTF | TRBD1 | TRBJ1-2 | TRBV28
CAWSFLDEAFF | . | TRBJ1-1 | TRBV30
CASTYHQGQQETQYF | . | TRBJ2-5 | TRBV6-1
CSASSRAGTNYGYTF | . | TRBJ1-2 | TRBV20-1
CASSSSGTSRYEQYF | . | TRBJ2-7 | TRBV7-9
CATSRDLGQSGANVLTF | . | TRBJ2-6 | TRBV15
CASSGRDRAYEQYF | TRBD1 | TRBJ2-7 | TRBV10-1
CASSVATTANTGELFF | . | TRBJ2-2 | TRBV9
CASSRGDSYEQYF | . | TRBJ2-7 | TRBV7-9
CASSEWTGGYEQYF | TRBD1 | TRBJ2-7 | TRBV6-1
CASSEDRASGANVLTF | TRBD1 | TRBJ2-6 | TRBV6-1
CASSLSPQGNTEAFF | . | TRBJ1-1 | TRBV27
CASSFLYTEAFF | . | TRBJ1-1 | TRBV5-4
CASSYNLRDVYGYTF | . | TRBJ1-2 | TRBV27
CATSDGTRMNVMGYTF | . | TRBJ1-2 | TRBV24-1
CASSGVAVETQYF | . | TRBJ2-5 | TRBV7-9
CASSYGETGTGNTEAFF | TRBD1 | TRBJ1-1 | TRBV27
CAWNRGPRDTEAFF | . | TRBJ1-1 | TRBV30
CATRRNGANVLTF | . | TRBJ2-6 | TRBV27
CASSLPGGEEAFF | TRBD1 | TRBJ1-1 | TRBV11-2
CASSIYVEAFF | . | TRBJ1-1 | TRBV19
CASSLVPTGTGVNYGYTF | TRBD1 | TRBJ1-2 | TRBV5-1
CASSPSGTAPYEQYF | . | TRBJ2-7 | TRBV10-1
CASSLRTGTDTGELFF | TRBD1 | TRBJ2-2 | TRBV7-9
CASSPDHTAKNIQYF | . | TRBJ2-4 | TRBV3-1
CASSLDGGPAPSYGYTF | . | TRBJ1-2 | TRBV5-1
CSVERRTNEKLFF | . | TRBJ1-4 | TRBV29-1
CATSDWGRQAFF | . | TRBJ1-1 | TRBV24-1
CASAVRVGQPQHF | . | TRBJ1-5 | TRBV19
CASRPSGSYNEQFF | TRBD2 | TRBJ2-1 | TRBV12-3/TRBV12-4
CASSVHGEVANTEAFF | . | TRBJ1-1 | TRBV9
CASLRATDSPLHF | . | TRBJ1-6 | TRBV6-1
CASSLPTVSRTQYF | . | TRBJ2-5 | TRBV14
CASGDRVNTEAFF | TRBD1 | TRBJ1-1 | TRBV19
CASSEGRTNNSPLHF | . | TRBJ1-6 | TRBV6-1
CASSTGLSGYTF | . | TRBJ1-2 | TRBV7-6
CASSSTDTYSGNTIYF | . | TRBJ1-3 | TRBV13
CASSDGGRLGSWYNEQFF | TRBD2 | TRBJ2-1 | TRBV28
CSADGTGSTDTEAFF | TRBD1 | TRBJ1-1 | TRBV20-1
CASVNRDTALEAFF | . | TRBJ1-1 | TRBV6-1
CASSYSGQVITEAFF | TRBD1 | TRBJ1-1 | TRBV6-9
CANSENLGEQYF | . | TRBJ2-7 | TRBV6-1
CASSESRDRATYF | TRBD1 | TRBJ2-7 | TRBV5-1
CASSLGAGVPTGELFF | TRBD2 | TRBJ2-2 | TRBV5-4
CASSETGLQRGQYF | . | TRBJ2-4 | TRBV25-1
CASTPRGDRFNEQYF | TRBD2 | TRBJ2-7 | TRBV6-1
CASYDSNTEAFF | . | TRBJ1-1 | TRBV5-1
CASSQAGPDTEAFF | . | TRBJ1-1 | TRBV28
CASSPWGASETQYF | . | TRBJ2-5 | TRBV27
CAWKKGVAEKLFF | . | TRBJ1-4 | TRBV30
CSAPIGGYGYTF | . | TRBJ1-2 | TRBV20-1
CASSLASGGAGYGYTF | . | TRBJ1-2 | TRBV7-9
CASSLGGSGLQPQHF | . | TRBJ1-5 | TRBV12-3/TRBV12-4